This T cell receptor (beta chain) came from a study of blood T cell repertoires in COVID-19. Overall study: Researchers got acute and convalescent COVID-19 samples from the United States, Italy and Spain. T cells, B-cell-depleted T cells, or PBMCs provided the cDNA or gDNA that served as material.

Germline CDR1 reads ENHRY; CDR2 reads SYGVKD. CDR3 size: 15 residues. V dropped 0 bases and J dropped 4; count of bases not matched to a gene: 2. In the study's own analysis: Estimation of nucleated cell counts was performed using reference gene primer amplification. Libraries were prepared by immunoSEQ multiplex PCR; TCRdb keeps only in-frame clonotypes and omits some of them. Clone size and the V and J calls come from that table; the DNA yielded D and trimming. Seen here are roughly 150,000 clones, over 75% observed once, and the top ten hold 44%. Sequencing was done on a sample of peripheral blood. The receptor was derived from a human donor in a cohort sampled during active COVID-19. J is TRBJ2-1 and V is TRBV10-3, with 8 bases lining up with TRBD2. The CDR3 DNA reads as TGTGCCATCAGTGAGTCACTAGCGGAGTACAATGAGCAGTTCTTC. The encoded protein is CAISESLAEYNEQFF.